The 29 T cell receptor beta chains listed next were all sequenced from one sample in a study of beta chain features in type 1 diabetes. Every isolated RNA sample was fully reverse transcribed, so sequencing captured expressed TCRB transcripts. The data were produced by immunoSEQ multiplex PCR, yet TCRdb's version contains in-frame clones alone and is incomplete. The sample has tens of thousands of clones; roughly 66% are singletons. Broader study findings: Moderate yet significant TCRB CDR3 shortening was seen in Type 1 diabetes patients in all four CD4+ subsets.

Antigens of these TCRs are unknown. Sequences were obtained from Tregs from blood. The receptor source for this set is a man aged 18 to 30 with type 1 diabetes.

The chain is built from TRBV5-4 and TRBJ2-5; 14 bases line up with TRBD2. Trimming removed 4 bases from V and 5 bases from J; junction bases left unmatched: 4. The CDR3 has 15 residues. Per the germline V gene, CDR1 is SGHNT and CDR2 is YYREEE (reference sequence). The CDR3 loop is CASSPTSGGAETQYF. As DNA, the CDR3 is TGTGCCAGCAGCCCGACTAGCGGGGGGGCCGAGACCCAGTACTTC.

This chain joins TRBV4-2 and TRBJ2-3, with TRBD2 matching over 11 bases. Germline CDR1 and CDR2: LGHNA and YNFKEQ. The V gene end was trimmed by 6 bases and the J gene end by 7 bases; junction bases not matched to a gene: 15. The CDR3 spans 17 residues. In DNA form, the CDR3 reads TGTGCCAGCAGTTACGCCATTGGGACTAGCGGTCCTAATACGCAGTATTTT. It encodes CASSYAIGTSGPNTQYF.

This chain links TRBV6-1 with TRBJ1-2; D is uncertain. V lost 8 bases and J lost 10, with 23 bases in between. This CDR3 comprises 14 residues. CDR1 and CDR2 from the germline V gene are MNHNS and SASEGT. CDR3 nucleotides: TGTGCCAGCGAAGGCAGGACGGCCAAGGGAGCCTACACCTTC. It yields the protein CASEGRTAKGAYTF.

The J gene is TRBJ2-7, the V gene TRBV4-2; the match to TRBD2 covers 8 bases. This CDR3 region has 16 residues. V shed 1 base, J shed 4 bases, and the junction held 9 bases outside the gene matches. Germline CDR1 LGHNA, CDR2 YNFKEQ. This CDR3 is CASSQAWNSGEYEQYF. The CDR3 DNA is TGTGCCAGCAGCCAAGCTTGGAATAGCGGGGAGTACGAGCAGTACTTC.

The chain employs TRBV27 and TRBJ2-3; D is possibly TRBD2 (6 bases). The germline V gene encodes CDR1 MNHEY and CDR2 SMNVEV (reference sequence). Trimming shortened V by 5 bases and J by 6 bases, and 15 bases separated the two germline ends. CDR3 length: 14 amino acids. The CDR3 loop reads CASSLVLEGDTQYF. CDR3 coding DNA: TGTGCCAGCAGTCTGGTGCTGGAGGGTGATACGCAGTATTTT.

The V and J genes are TRBV6-5 and TRBJ2-2; 9 bases match TRBD2. V lost 6 bases and J lost 6; bases outside the gene matches: 5. Germline lookup yields CDR1 MNHEY and CDR2 SVGAGI. The CDR3 loop spans 14 amino acids. The CDR3 loop is CASRDSGGSGELFF. The CDR3 DNA sequence: TGTGCCAGCAGAGATAGCGGGGGATCCGGGGAGCTGTTTTTT.

The rearrangement joins TRBV28 to TRBJ2-4; possibly TRBD2 for D (5 bases). Germline CDR1 is MDHEN and CDR2 is SYDVKM. V shed 6 bases and J shed 3 bases, with 15 bases lying between them. The CDR3 is 15 amino acids. CDR3 residues: CASSPPGFGKNIQYF. CDR3 in DNA: TGTGCCAGCAGCCCCCCGGGGTTCGGCAAAAACATTCAGTACTTC. Based on the CDR3 plus reference TRBV28 and TRBJ2-4, the full variable domain is DVKVTQSSRYLVKRTGEKVFLECVQDMDHENMFWYRQDPGLGLRLIYFSYDVKMKEKGDIPEGYSVSREKKERFSLILESASTNQTSMYLCASSPPGFGKNIQYFGAGTRLSVL.

This chain uses TRBV4-3 with TRBJ1-2; 9 nucleotides match TRBD1. The CDR3 covers 14 residues. In germline, CDR1 is LGHNA, CDR2 YSLEER. V shed 4 bases and J 5 bases; nucleotides not matched to a gene: 5. This chain's CDR3 is CASSRLTGGYGYTF. CDR3 DNA sequence: TGCGCCAGCAGCCGGTTGACAGGGGGGTATGGCTACACCTTC.

V usage is TRBV5-1 and J usage is TRBJ1-1; 8 bases align to TRBD1. The CDR3 is 15 residues long. Losses at the gene ends were 4 bases for V and 8 bases for J; bases not matched to a gene: 13. In germline, CDR1 is SGHRS, CDR2 YFSETQ. The CDR3 loop is CASSAPGQEGLEAFF. The CDR3 DNA reads as TGCGCCAGCAGCGCACCGGGACAGGAAGGCCTAGAAGCTTTCTTT.

This sequence joins TRBV15 and TRBJ1-1; the match to TRBD1 covers 8 bases. Germline V gene sequence: CDR1 LNHNV, CDR2 YYDKDF (reference sequence). This CDR3 contains 15 residues. J gave up 5 bases and V 3 bases, and 8 bases lay outside the gene matches. CDR3 in DNA: TGTGCCACCAGCAGGGGGTATACAGGGGGAACTGAAGCTTTCTTT. Its protein is CATSRGYTGGTEAFF.

The sample holds a few counts of this clone. The V gene is TRBV10-2, the J gene TRBJ2-6; D may be TRBD1 (6 bases). The CDR3 covers 16 residues. Germline V gives CDR1 WSHSY, CDR2 SAAADI. The V gene lost 6 bases and the J gene lost 4 bases, with 16 bases spanning the gap. DNA for the CDR3: TGCGCCAGCAGCCTAGATGGACAGTGGGGGGCCAACGTCCTGACTTTC. This encodes CASSLDGQWGANVLTF.

This clone was found a few times. The chain links TRBV5-1 to TRBJ2-7, with TRBD2 as a possible D gene (6 bases). Trimming took 5 bases from V and 0 from J, leaving 9 bases between them. CDR1 and CDR2 (germline): SGHRS, YFSETQ. This CDR3 is 13 amino acids long. The CDR3 here is CASRRGSSYEQYF. CDR3 DNA sequence: TGCGCCAGCAGGCGGGGTAGCTCCTACGAGCAGTACTTC.

The chain joins TRBV28 to TRBJ2-7; D may be TRBD2 (6 bases). CDR1 and CDR2 (germline): MDHEN, SYDVKM. The CDR3 sequence is 12 residues long. The germline V and J ends were trimmed by 7 bases and 2 bases, with 9 bases remaining between them. CDR3 region: CASTRGTYEQYF. CDR3 sequence (DNA): TGTGCCAGCACCCGGGGGACCTACGAGCAGTACTTC.

The chain has TRBV5-1 and TRBJ1-1, with D tentatively TRBD1 (5 bases). Deletions cut 0 bases from V and 7 bases from J, with 10 bases between. Germline V gene sequence: CDR1 SGHRS, CDR2 YFSETQ. CDR3 length: 13 residues. CDR3 in amino acids: CASSLDGGSEAFF. In nucleotides, the CDR3 is TGCGCCAGCAGCTTGGACGGGGGAAGTGAAGCTTTCTTT.

The V gene is TRBV2, the J gene TRBJ2-5; 8 bases align to TRBD1. There are 14 residues in the CDR3. Trimming removed 4 bases from V and 4 bases from J; junction bases left unmatched: 5. Germline CDR1 and CDR2: SNHLY and FYNNEI. The CDR3 sequence is CASSAGTGGETQYF. The CDR3 coding sequence is TGTGCCAGCAGTGCTGGGACAGGAGGAGAGACCCAGTACTTC.

The chain joins TRBV29-1 to TRBJ2-1, with D perhaps TRBD2 (5 bases). Germline assignment: CDR1 SQVTM and CDR2 ANQGSEA. The V gene lost 6 bases and the J gene lost 3 bases, with 6 bases spanning the gap. The CDR3 loop spans 11 amino acids. The CDR3 coding sequence is TGCAGCGTCGGACTCTACAATGAGCAGTTCTTC. It encodes CSVGLYNEQFF.

The V gene is TRBV7-2, the J gene TRBJ2-5; D may be TRBD2 (5 bases). The CDR3 contains 13 residues. V gave up 3 bases and J gave up 5 bases, with 10 bases separating them. The germline CDR1 and CDR2 sequences are SGHTA and FQGNSA. CDR3 region: CASSLARGETQYF. CDR3 nucleotides: TGTGCCAGCAGCTTGGCTAGAGGGGAGACCCAGTACTTC.

The DNA of the CDR3 is TGTGCCAGCAGCTTTCAGGCGGGGAATGAAAAACTGTTTTTT. It encodes CASSFQAGNEKLFF. The chain combines TRBV7-2 with TRBJ1-4, with D unclear. From germline, CDR1 is SGHTA and CDR2 FQGNSA. V dropped 3 bases and J dropped 5 bases, with 10 bases sitting between them. This CDR3 contains 14 residues.

The chain is built from TRBV19 and TRBJ2-3; 7 bases align to TRBD2. CDR1 is LNHDA, CDR2 SQIVND, per germline (reference sequence). The CDR3 sequence is 14 residues long. V was pared by 3 bases and J by 1 base, with 1 base of the junction left unmatched. The CDR3 here is CASSIRGGTDTQYF. CDR3 nucleotide sequence: TGTGCCAGTAGTATTCGGGGGGGCACAGATACGCAGTATTTT.

This clone was recorded only once. The V call is TRBV6-6, the J call TRBJ2-3; no reliable D call. V was trimmed by 4 bases and J by 5 bases, leaving 7 bases between them. The CDR3 spans 12 residues. In germline, CDR1 is MNHNY, CDR2 SVGAGI (reference sequence). CDR3 residues: CASSSVKDTQYF. The CDR3 DNA follows: TGTGCCAGCAGTTCGGTAAAAGATACGCAGTATTTT.

V usage is TRBV29-1 and J usage is TRBJ2-3; 7 bases align to TRBD2. Germline V lookup: CDR1 SQVTM, CDR2 ANQGSEA. CDR3 length: 13 residues. Germline trimming cut 7 bases from V and 5 bases from J; bases unmatched to any gene: 9. The CDR3 here is CSGGGNTKDTQYF. DNA of the CDR3: TGCAGCGGGGGGGGGAATACTAAAGATACGCAGTATTTT.

In its sample, this clone was seen once. The chain has TRBV5-1 and TRBJ2-2; no definite D call. From germline, CDR1 is SGHRS and CDR2 YFSETQ. The germline V and J ends were trimmed by 4 bases and 5 bases, with 3 bases remaining between them. The CDR3 contains 11 residues. CDR3 DNA: TGCGCCAGCAGCACAACCGGGGAGCTGTTTTTT. Translated, it gives CASSTTGELFF.

This clone was recorded only once. The J gene is TRBJ2-5, the V gene TRBV5-1, with no clear D. This CDR3 is 13 amino acids long. Germline V gives CDR1 SGHRS, CDR2 YFSETQ. Trimming removed 0 bases from V and 1 base from J, with 4 bases in between. In nucleotides, the CDR3 is TGCGCCAGCAGCTTGGGCAGCCAAGAGACCCAGTACTTC. Translated: CASSLGSQETQYF.

The chain uses TRBV19 and TRBJ2-5; 10 bases agree with TRBD2. This CDR3 spans 15 amino acids. Germline loops: CDR1 LNHDA, CDR2 SQIVND (reference sequence). V gave up 6 bases and J gave up 5 bases; unmatched junction bases: 9. In nucleotides, the CDR3 is TGTGCCAGTAGCGGGTGGCTAGCGGGAGATGAGACCCAGTACTTC. Translated, it gives CASSGWLAGDETQYF.

This clone was picked up one time. The rearrangement joins TRBV7-2 to TRBJ2-7; 9 positions match TRBD1. J gave up 0 bases and V 5 bases, and 8 bases lay outside the gene matches. This CDR3 region has 16 residues. Germline values: CDR1 SGHTA, CDR2 FQGNSA. The CDR3 coding sequence is TGTGCCAGCAGCCCCGAGGGGACAGGGAGCTCCTACGAGCAGTACTTC. Amino acids: CASSPEGTGSSYEQYF.

The V and J genes are TRBV11-2 and TRBJ2-3; D may be TRBD2 (6 bases). V shed 5 bases and J shed 6 bases, with 15 bases lying between them. This CDR3 has 14 amino acids. Germline V gene lookup returns CDR1 SGHAT and CDR2 FQNNGV. CDR3 region: CASSPGVPRDTQYF. The CDR3 DNA reads TGTGCCAGCAGCCCGGGGGTTCCAAGGGATACGCAGTATTTT.

This clone showed up just a few times. V is TRBV27 and J is TRBJ1-1; tentative D call: TRBD1 (5 bases). The CDR3 runs to 13 residues. Trimming stripped 6 bases from V and 5 bases from J, with 13 bases between. Per the germline V gene, CDR1 is MNHEY and CDR2 is SMNVEV (reference sequence). This CDR3 reads CASRRGGGTEAFF. The CDR3 bases are TGTGCCAGCAGGCGGGGGGGAGGGACTGAAGCTTTCTTT.

This clone appeared once. The J gene is TRBJ2-2, the V gene TRBV4-1; tentative D call: TRBD2 (6 bases). The CDR3 extends over 16 amino acids. With 2 bases removed from V and 4 bases from J, the gap between germline ends came to 14 bases. Germline CDR1 reads MGHRA; CDR2 reads YSYEKL. The CDR3: CASSQNSMGGTGELFF. The CDR3 DNA is TGCGCCAGCAGCCAAAATAGTATGGGGGGCACCGGGGAGCTGTTTTTT.

This clone has just one count. The CDR3: CASSLDYRGTGEQYF. The CDR3 DNA follows: TGTGCCAGCAGCTTAGACTACAGGGGAACAGGCGAGCAGTACTTC. V gene TRBV7-2 combines with J gene TRBJ2-7; 7 nucleotides agree with TRBD1. Looked up from germline, CDR1 is SGHTA and CDR2 is FQGNSA. The length of the CDR3 is 15 residues. The J segment lost 6 bases and the V segment lost 1 base, leaving 9 bases of the junction unmatched.